Here is one TCR beta chain with its context. No antigen is known for it. This sample was taken from a study of CD4+ T cells in melanoma. The CDR3 runs 14 residues. The germline gives CDR1 SQVTM, CDR2 ANQGSEA. V was shortened by 8 bases and J by 4 bases, with 19 bases between the two germline ends. Study observations and caveats: Neoantigen-specific CD4+ T cells in melanoma reportedly had diverse differentiation states. A reported correlation linked neoantigen-specific CD4+ T cells to CD8+, macrophage and B cell function.

Sequencing was performed with immunoSEQ multiplex PCR; in TCRdb, only in-frame clones are kept and a portion is missing. The sample contains 110,000 to 150,000 clones, around 90% of which appear only once. The chain uses TRBV29-1 and TRBJ2-3; tentative D call: TRBD2 (5 bases). The TCR was taken from a human donor with melanoma. CDR3 loop: CSTSRRRDADTQYF. The CDR3 DNA is TGCAGCACTAGTCGGCGAAGGGATGCAGATACGCAGTATTTT.